This TCR beta chain was profiled in a study of T cell repertoires in cytomegalovirus infection. TCRdb recomputed calls from the reads with MiXCR, one row per CDR3 protein. The data contain about 130,000 distinct CDR3 sequences, more than 20% of them singletons. The sample holds one count of this clonotype. Its specificity is not known. The sequence was obtained from a human donor in good health (CMV status not recorded). Some clones in this sample may be carry-over from other donors' samples. What was sequenced was PBMCs, sequenced either directly or after in vitro stimulation (not recorded which).

CDR3 DNA: TGTGCCAGTATCCGGACAGAACGGGGAAGCAATCAGCCCCAGCATTTT. Translation gives CASIRTERGSNQPQHF. The gene calls are TRBV19 and TRBJ1-5, with D perhaps matching TRBD1 (6 bases). This CDR3 has 16 amino acids. Deletions cut 7 bases from V and 1 base from J, with 17 bases between. Germline loops: CDR1 LNHDA, CDR2 SQIVND (reference sequence).